The 16 T cell receptor beta chains below come from one sample, sequenced in a study of blood T cell repertoires in COVID-19. The data were produced by immunoSEQ multiplex PCR, yet TCRdb's version contains in-frame clones alone and is incomplete. Among approximately 28,000 clones listed, 60% to 85% were seen once. Sequenced: peripheral blood. The receptors shown here come from a woman in her 70s with active or convalescent COVID-19.

V gene TRBV28 combines with J gene TRBJ2-3; 7 bases are shared with TRBD2. The CDR3 extends over 13 amino acids. Unmatched junction bases numbered 3, after V lost 6 bases and J lost 3 bases. Germline V gives CDR1 MDHEN, CDR2 SYDVKM. The CDR3: CASRQAGTDTQYF. Here the CDR3 DNA reads TGTGCCAGCAGACAAGCGGGAACAGATACGCAGTATTTT. Together with reference TRBV28 and TRBJ2-3, the CDR3 gives the full variable domain: DVKVTQSSRYLVKRTGEKVFLECVQDMDHENMFWYRQDPGLGLRLIYFSYDVKMKEKGDIPEGYSVSREKKERFSLILESASTNQTSMYLCASRQAGTDTQYFGPGTRLTVL.

The chain is built from TRBV20-1 and TRBJ1-3; maybe TRBD1 (5 bases). V shed 4 bases and J shed 1 base, with 17 bases lying between them. The CDR3 length is 16 residues. Germline V gene sequence: CDR1 DFQATT, CDR2 SNEGSKA (reference sequence). This CDR3 reads CSAIESGRASGNTIYF. In DNA form, the CDR3 reads TGCAGTGCTATTGAATCCGGCAGGGCGTCTGGAAACACCATATATTTT.

This clone has only a few counts. Here the CDR3 reads CASSPLGQGEVEAFF. CDR3 sequence (DNA): TGTGCCAGCTCACCATTAGGCCAGGGGGAAGTTGAAGCTTTCTTT. This chain links TRBV18 with TRBJ1-1, with 7 bases that match TRBD1. Germline V gene lookup returns CDR1 KGHSH and CDR2 LQKENI. J lost 7 bases, V lost 2 bases, and 10 bases had no gene match. The CDR3 length is 15 residues.

This clone occurred once. The chain combines TRBV7-9 with TRBJ2-2; possibly TRBD1 for D (6 bases). The V end lost 8 bases, the J end lost 6 bases, and 16 bases lay between the germline ends. Germline lookup yields CDR1 SEHNR and CDR2 FQNEAQ (reference sequence). The CDR3 length is 14 residues. In nucleotides, the CDR3 is TGTGCCAGCGGGGCCAGGGGCGGAGCCGGGGAGCTGTTTTTT. Translated: CASGARGGAGELFF.

This clone was picked up one time. V gene TRBV6-6 combines with J gene TRBJ2-7; TRBD2 matches 9 bases. Germline trimming cut 8 bases from V and 2 bases from J; bases unmatched to any gene: 13. This CDR3 contains 16 residues. Germline V gene data show CDR1 as MNHNY and CDR2 as SVGAGI (reference sequence). CDR3 in DNA: TGTGCCAGCTTGGGGCGAGAGCGGGAGGCCGCCTACGAGCAGTACTTC. It encodes CASLGREREAAYEQYF.

Here the CDR3 reads CAIRTGDGYTF. CDR3 in DNA: TGTGCCATCAGGACAGGGGATGGCTACACCTTC. This chain uses TRBV10-3 with TRBJ1-2; 8 bases line up with TRBD1. Germline CDR1 ENHRY, CDR2 SYGVKD. The CDR3 runs 11 residues. Trimming cost V 6 bases and J 6 bases; bases outside gene matches: 0.

V is TRBV6-5 and J is TRBJ1-1; no firm D call. Trimming pared 5 bases from V and 8 bases from J, leaving 15 bases between. This CDR3 is 13 amino acids long. Per germline, CDR1 MNHEY and CDR2 SVGAGI. For the CDR3, the DNA is TGTGCCAGCAGTCCGGGCCCCGGCGGGGAAGCTTTCTTT. Amino acid sequence: CASSPGPGGEAFF.

The rearrangement uses TRBV12-3 or TRBV12-4 and TRBJ1-1, with 9 bases lining up with TRBD1. The CDR3 covers 13 residues. V lost 2 bases, J lost 9 bases, and 4 bases stayed unmatched. The CDR3: CASSLIGTGKAFF. The CDR3 bases are TGTGCCAGCAGTTTAATTGGGACAGGGAAAGCTTTCTTT.

This chain joins TRBV6-1 and TRBJ2-1; D perhaps matches TRBD2 (5 bases). CDR1 is MNHNS, CDR2 SASEGT, per germline. The CDR3 extends over 12 amino acids. The V end lost 2 bases, the J end lost 9 bases, and 8 bases lay between the germline ends. CDR3 sequence reads: CASSENRGEQFF. CDR3 DNA: TGTGCCAGCAGTGAAAATCGGGGTGAGCAGTTCTTC.

V gene TRBV5-1 combines with J gene TRBJ1-4; D may be TRBD1 (5 bases). CDR3 size: 14 residues. V lost 0 bases, J lost 7 bases, and 10 bases lay in between. CDR1 SGHRS and CDR2 YFSETQ come from the germline V gene. The CDR3: CASSLGGASEKLFF. The DNA for the CDR3 is TGCGCCAGCAGCTTGGGTGGGGCCAGTGAAAAACTGTTTTTT.

The chain carries TRBV19 and TRBJ2-7; D not resolved. V gave up 3 bases and J gave up 1 base, with 7 bases separating them. This CDR3 is built from 13 residues. Germline CDR1 and CDR2: LNHDA and SQIVND (reference sequence). The CDR3 region is CASSISLSYEQYF. The CDR3 DNA reads TGTGCCAGTAGTATTTCATTGTCCTACGAGCAGTACTTC.

The chain combines TRBV4-3 with TRBJ2-3; 8 bases are a match to TRBD1. The length of the CDR3 is 14 residues. V dropped 5 bases and J dropped 4; count of bases not matched to a gene: 5. Germline V lookup: CDR1 LGHNA, CDR2 YSLEER. The CDR3 reads CASSGGTGPDTQYF. CDR3 nucleotides: TGCGCCAGCAGCGGCGGGACAGGTCCAGATACGCAGTATTTT.

This chain joins TRBV6-1 and TRBJ1-5, with D possibly matching TRBD1 (5 bases). Germline V CDR1 and CDR2: MNHNS, SASEGT. The CDR3 totals 13 residues. V shed 3 bases and J shed 5 bases, with 8 bases lying between them. The chain's CDR3 is CASSETAYQPQHF. CDR3 DNA: TGTGCCAGCAGTGAGACAGCTTATCAGCCCCAGCATTTT.

The sample holds a few counts of this clone. The rearrangement uses TRBV4-1 and TRBJ1-4; 7 bases map to TRBD1. Trimming took 2 bases from V and 8 from J; bases not matched to a gene: 20. The CDR3 has 19 amino acids. The germline CDR1 and CDR2 sequences are MGHRA and YSYEKL. DNA for the CDR3: TGCGCCAGCAGCCAACCAGTGGGTAGAAACAGGGGAGCCGGAGAAAAACTGTTTTTT. It translates to CASSQPVGRNRGAGEKLFF.

The chain carries TRBV4-3 and TRBJ2-7; D perhaps matches TRBD1 (6 bases). CDR3 size: 14 residues. Germline V lookup: CDR1 LGHNA, CDR2 YSLEER. V was cut by 4 bases and J by 4 bases, with 14 bases left in between. CDR3 protein: CASSRTGTQYEQYF. CDR3 nucleotide sequence: TGCGCCAGCAGCCGGACCGGGACACAGTACGAGCAGTACTTC.

The V call is TRBV2, the J call TRBJ2-2; perhaps TRBD2 as D (6 bases). Germline V gives CDR1 SNHLY, CDR2 FYNNEI. The V gene lost 5 bases and the J gene lost 4 bases, with 14 bases spanning the gap. The CDR3 sequence is 15 residues long. The CDR3 loop is CASSPFSGVTGELFF. The CDR3 DNA follows: TGTGCCAGCAGTCCTTTTTCGGGAGTCACCGGGGAGCTGTTTTTT.